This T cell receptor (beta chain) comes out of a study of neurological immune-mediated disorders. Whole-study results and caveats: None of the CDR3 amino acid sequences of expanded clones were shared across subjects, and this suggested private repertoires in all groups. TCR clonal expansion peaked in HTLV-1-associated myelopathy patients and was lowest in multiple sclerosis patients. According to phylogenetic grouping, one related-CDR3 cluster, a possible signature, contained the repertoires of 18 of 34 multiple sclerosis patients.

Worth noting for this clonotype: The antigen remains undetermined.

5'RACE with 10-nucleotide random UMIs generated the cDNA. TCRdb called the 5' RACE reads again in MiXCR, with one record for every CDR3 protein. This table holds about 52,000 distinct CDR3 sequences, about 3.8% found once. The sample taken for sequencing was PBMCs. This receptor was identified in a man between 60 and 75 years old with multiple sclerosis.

Here the CDR3 reads CASSHTGTNTEAFF. CDR3 nucleotides: TGCGCCAGCAGCCACACCGGGACGAACACTGAAGCTTTCTTT. The V gene is TRBV5-1, the J gene TRBJ1-1, with D possibly being TRBD1 (5 bases). V was pared by 4 bases and J by 1 base, with 11 bases between. The germline CDR1 and CDR2 sequences are SGHRS and YFSETQ. The CDR3 extends over 14 amino acids.